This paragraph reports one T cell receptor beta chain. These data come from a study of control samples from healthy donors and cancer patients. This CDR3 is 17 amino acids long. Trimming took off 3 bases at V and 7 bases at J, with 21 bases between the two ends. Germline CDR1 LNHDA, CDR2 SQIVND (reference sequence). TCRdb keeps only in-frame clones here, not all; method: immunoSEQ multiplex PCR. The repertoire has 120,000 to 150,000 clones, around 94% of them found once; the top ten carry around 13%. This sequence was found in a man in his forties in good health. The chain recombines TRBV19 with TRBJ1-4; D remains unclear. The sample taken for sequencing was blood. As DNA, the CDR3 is TGTGCCAGTAGTATTTATGCTGGCCCCCAATATTCTGAAAAACTGTTTTTT. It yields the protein CASSIYAGPQYSEKLFF.